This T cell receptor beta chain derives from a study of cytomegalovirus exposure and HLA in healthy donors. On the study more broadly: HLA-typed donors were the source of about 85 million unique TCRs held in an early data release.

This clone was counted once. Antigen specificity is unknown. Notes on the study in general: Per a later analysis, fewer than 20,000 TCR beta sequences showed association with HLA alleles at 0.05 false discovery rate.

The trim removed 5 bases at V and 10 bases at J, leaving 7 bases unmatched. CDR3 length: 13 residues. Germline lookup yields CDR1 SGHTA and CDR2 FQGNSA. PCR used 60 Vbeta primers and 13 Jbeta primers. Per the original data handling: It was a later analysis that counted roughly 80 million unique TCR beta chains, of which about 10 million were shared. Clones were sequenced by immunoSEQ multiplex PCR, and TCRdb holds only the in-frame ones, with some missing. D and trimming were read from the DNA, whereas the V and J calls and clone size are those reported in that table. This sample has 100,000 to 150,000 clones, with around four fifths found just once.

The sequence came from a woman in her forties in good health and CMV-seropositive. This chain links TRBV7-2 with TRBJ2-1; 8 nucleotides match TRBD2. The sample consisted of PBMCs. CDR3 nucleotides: TGTGCCAGCAGCCGGGAGGGTGGAGGGGAGCAGTTCTTC. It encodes CASSREGGGEQFF.